The 8 T cell receptor beta chains below all came from one sample that was sequenced in a study of T cell responses to AZD1222 COVID-19 vaccine. Measured with immunoSEQ multiplex PCR; TCRdb has only the in-frame clones, and not every one. The data contain 210,000 or so clones, 85% to 95% of them seen just once; the ten biggest clones take up 0.9% to 1.1%. Here the sequenced sample was peripheral blood, taken on day 0 of MenACWY control vaccination. These receptors all come from an adult in good health.

This chain uses TRBV10-1 with TRBJ2-3; the D call may be TRBD1 or TRBD2 (5 bases each). CDR3 length equals 17 residues. Per germline, CDR1 WNHNN and CDR2 SYGVQD (reference sequence). V was trimmed by 2 bases and J by 1 base, leaving 16 bases between them. The DNA for the CDR3 is TGCGCCAGCAGTGAGCAAGTCTGGGGGTGGGGCACAGATACGCAGTATTTT. Translating it yields CASSEQVWGWGTDTQYF.

V is TRBV6-1 and J is TRBJ1-3; 7 nucleotides align to TRBD1. This CDR3 is 16 amino acids long. Trimming at V came to 2 bases and at J to 2 bases, leaving 6 bases not matched to a gene. CDR1 is MNHNS, CDR2 SASEGT, per germline. The DNA for the CDR3 is TGTGCCAGCAGTGAATGGTGGACAGGAACTGGAAACACCATATATTTT. It yields the protein CASSEWWTGTGNTIYF.

This clone was seen once. The chain combines TRBV28 with TRBJ2-5, with D perhaps TRBD2 (5 bases). Germline loops: CDR1 MDHEN, CDR2 SYDVKM. The CDR3 has 16 residues. V was trimmed by 4 bases and J by 2 bases, leaving 17 bases between them. CDR3 loop: CASSSFGVGSQETQYF. The DNA for the CDR3 is TGTGCCAGCAGTTCCTTCGGGGTAGGCTCTCAAGAGACCCAGTACTTC.

The rearrangement uses TRBV7-8 and TRBJ1-1; D gene uncertain. Germline loops: CDR1 SGHVS, CDR2 FQNEAQ. This CDR3 is 14 amino acids long. The germline V and J ends were trimmed by 7 bases and 4 bases, with 16 bases remaining between them. CDR3 sequence reads: CASIDDLRVTEAFF. The CDR3 nucleotides read TGTGCCAGCATCGACGACCTACGGGTCACTGAAGCTTTCTTT. Together with reference TRBV7-8 and TRBJ1-1, the CDR3 gives the full variable domain: GAGVSQSPRYKVAKRGQDVALRCDPISGHVSLFWYQQALGQGPEFLTYFQNEAQLDKSGLPSDRFFAERPEGSVSTLKIQRTQQEDSAVYLCASIDDLRVTEAFFGQGTRLTVV.

V and J are TRBV10-1 and TRBJ2-1; D uncertain. Per the germline V gene, CDR1 is WNHNN and CDR2 is SYGVQD (reference sequence). The CDR3 is 14 amino acids. Trimming left V 0 bases short and J 5 bases short, with 8 bases between. CDR3 nucleotide sequence: TGCGCCAGCAGTGAGTCACGCCGAAACAATGAGCAGTTCTTC. Translated: CASSESRRNNEQFF.

The genes are TRBV19 and TRBJ1-1; a weak D match, TRBD1 (6 bases). This CDR3 is built from 15 residues. Germline V gives CDR1 LNHDA, CDR2 SQIVND (reference sequence). Trimming took 7 bases from V and 0 from J, leaving 15 bases between them. The CDR3 protein is CASIRGTQMNTEAFF. In DNA, the CDR3 is TGTGCCAGTATTAGGGGGACACAGATGAACACTGAAGCTTTCTTT.

The chain uses TRBV6-5 and TRBJ1-1, with D possibly TRBD1 on 6 matching bases. The CDR3 is 14 residues long. Deletions cut 6 bases from V and 7 bases from J, with 18 bases between. In germline, CDR1 is MNHEY, CDR2 SVGAGI. CDR3 nucleotides: TGTGCCAGCAGCCTTCAGGGGACCGTCGATGAAGCTTTCTTT. It translates to CASSLQGTVDEAFF.

The chain carries TRBV5-4 and TRBJ1-2; weak D call: TRBD1 (6 bases). CDR3 size: 14 residues. Germline V gene sequence: CDR1 SGHNT, CDR2 YYREEE (reference sequence). V lost 4 bases, J lost 9 bases, and 19 bases lay in between. The CDR3 is CASSPIGQIYSYTF. For the CDR3, the DNA is TGTGCCAGCAGCCCCATTGGACAGATATATAGCTACACCTTC.